Below are 7 T cell receptor beta chains sequenced from a single sample in a study of cytomegalovirus exposure and HLA in healthy donors. A multiplex PCR was run with 60 Vbeta primers and 13 Jbeta primers. Libraries were prepared by immunoSEQ multiplex PCR; TCRdb keeps only in-frame clonotypes and omits some of them. This sample has 130,000 to 150,000 clones, with 80% found just once. The sample was PBMCs. Source of these receptors: a male donor in good health and CMV-seronegative.

The rearrangement uses TRBV19 and TRBJ1-5, with D uncertain. The V and J ends lost 9 bases and 4 bases respectively, with 19 bases between them. Per germline, CDR1 LNHDA and CDR2 SQIVND (reference sequence). This CDR3 spans 15 amino acids. CDR3 loop: CASLERSSLNQPQHF. CDR3 in DNA: TGTGCCAGCCTCGAGCGGAGCAGTTTAAATCAGCCCCAGCATTTT.

The chain links TRBV10-2 to TRBJ2-5, with D perhaps TRBD2 (6 bases). V lost 5 bases and J 4 bases, leaving 11 bases between the germline ends. The CDR3 is 13 residues long. Germline V CDR1 and CDR2: WSHSY, SAAADI. CDR3 protein: CASSTIGGETQYF. As DNA, the CDR3 is TGCGCCAGCAGTACAATCGGGGGAGAGACCCAGTACTTC.

The chain employs TRBV29-1 and TRBJ1-1, with D tentatively TRBD1 (5 bases). The CDR3 is 16 amino acids. Germline CDR1 and CDR2: SQVTM and ANQGSEA. The ends were cut back, 2 bases at V and 7 bases at J, with 23 bases in the middle. The CDR3 spells CSVESPNQGGIGEAFF. The CDR3 nucleotides read TGCAGCGTTGAAAGCCCTAATCAGGGAGGAATAGGTGAAGCTTTCTTT.

V and J are TRBV2 and TRBJ1-1; D is undetermined. The CDR3 totals 15 residues. The V gene lost 7 bases and the J gene lost 0 bases, with 15 bases spanning the gap. The germline CDR1 and CDR2 sequences are SNHLY and FYNNEI. The CDR3 region is CASKEAVTMNTEAFF. CDR3 sequence (DNA): TGTGCCAGCAAGGAGGCAGTTACCATGAACACTGAAGCTTTCTTT.

V and J are TRBV11-3 and TRBJ2-3; no reliable D call. This CDR3 contains 14 residues. Per germline, CDR1 SGHNT and CDR2 YENEEA. Between the trimmed V and J ends, which lost 3 bases and 2 bases, there was a span of 9 bases. DNA for the CDR3: TGTGCCAGCAGCTTGGGTCAGGCCACAGATACGCAGTATTTT. Translation: CASSLGQATDTQYF.

The V call is TRBV7-2, the J call TRBJ1-6; TRBD1 matches at 8 bases. J gave up 10 bases and V 1 base, and 6 bases lay outside the gene matches. The CDR3 spans 15 residues. Germline V lookup: CDR1 SGHTA, CDR2 FQGNSA. The CDR3 loop is CASSLEAGGKSPLHF. DNA of the CDR3: TGTGCCAGCAGCTTAGAGGCAGGGGGCAAATCACCCCTCCACTTT.

The rearrangement joins TRBV5-4 to TRBJ2-7; D ambiguous. Germline V CDR1 and CDR2: SGHNT, YYREEE (reference sequence). The CDR3 is 14 amino acids. The V end was cut by 0 bases, the J end by 0 bases, with 7 bases between. CDR3 bases: TGTGCCAGCAGCTTGGGACTCGCCTCCTACGAGCAGTACTTC. Translating it yields CASSLGLASYEQYF.